Following are 21 T cell receptor beta chains from one sample sequenced in a study of memory CD4+ T cells and cytomegalovirus serostatus. Measured with immunoSEQ multiplex PCR; TCRdb has only the in-frame clones, and not every one. The sample records 35,000 to 45,000 clones, roughly 85% being singletons. The sort gate was single viable CD3+CD4+CD8-CD45RO+ cells for memory CD4+ T cells. Sequencing input: memory CD4+ T cells from blood. These TCRs come from an adult in good health and CMV-seropositive.

V is TRBV6-5 and J is TRBJ1-1; D not resolved. CDR3 length: 15 residues. The germline gives CDR1 MNHEY, CDR2 SVGAGI. V gave up 7 bases and J gave up 6 bases, with 21 bases separating them. CDR3 bases: TGTGCCAGCACCCACAGTAGGGAGCGGCCGCCTGAAGCTTTCTTT. Amino acid sequence: CASTHSRERPPEAFF.

V usage is TRBV18 and J usage is TRBJ1-1, with TRBD1 identical over 7 bases. J gave up 0 bases and V 3 bases, and 10 bases lay outside the gene matches. This CDR3 contains 17 residues. Germline values: CDR1 KGHSH, CDR2 LQKENI. DNA of the CDR3: TGTGCCAGCTCACCTCCCACGGCCGGGACAGTGAACACTGAAGCTTTCTTT. Protein sequence: CASSPPTAGTVNTEAFF.

The chain combines TRBV6-1 with TRBJ2-7; 8 nucleotides match TRBD2. The J segment lost 6 bases and the V segment lost 6 bases, leaving 1 base of the junction unmatched. The CDR3 totals 11 residues. Looked up from germline, CDR1 is MNHNS and CDR2 is SASEGT. This CDR3 reads CASSGGAEQYF. The CDR3 bases are TGTGCCAGCAGCGGGGGGGCCGAGCAGTACTTC.

V gene TRBV7-2 combines with J gene TRBJ2-5; 10 nucleotides line up with TRBD2. This CDR3 is 15 amino acids long. Germline assignment: CDR1 SGHTA and CDR2 FQGNSA. The V and J ends lost 6 bases and 4 bases, in that order; junction bases with no gene match: 8. The CDR3 protein is CASSQSGGAGETQYF. The DNA for the CDR3 is TGTGCCAGCAGTCAAAGCGGGGGGGCAGGAGAGACCCAGTACTTC.

The V call is TRBV11-2, the J call TRBJ1-6, with 10 positions matching TRBD1. Germline CDR1 SGHAT, CDR2 FQNNGV. This CDR3 has 16 residues. The V and J ends lost 5 bases and 10 bases, in that order; junction bases with no gene match: 11. CDR3 protein: CASSDERDRGNSPLHF. DNA for the CDR3: TGTGCCAGCAGCGATGAGAGGGACAGGGGAAACTCACCCCTCCACTTT.

This chain links TRBV9 with TRBJ2-1; D gene unclear. Germline CDR1 is SGDLS and CDR2 is YYNGEE. This CDR3 comprises 14 residues. V shed 2 bases and J shed 6 bases, with 12 bases lying between them. This CDR3 reads CASSVLGSSNEQFF. DNA of the CDR3: TGTGCCAGCAGCGTCCTTGGAAGCAGCAATGAGCAGTTCTTC.

The chain is built from TRBV7-9 and TRBJ2-7, with 8 bases that match TRBD2. Germline CDR1 SEHNR, CDR2 FQNEAQ (reference sequence). The trim removed 8 bases at V and 7 bases at J, leaving 16 bases unmatched. The CDR3 runs to 15 residues. CDR3 nucleotides: TGTGCCAGCTACACCGACGGGGCGGGGGGCGAAGAGCAGTACTTC. Translated: CASYTDGAGGEEQYF.

This clone appeared once. J is TRBJ2-1 and V is TRBV19, with D unresolved. This CDR3 is built from 14 residues. In germline, CDR1 is LNHDA, CDR2 SQIVND (reference sequence). Trimming pared 1 base from V and 7 bases from J, leaving 11 bases between. This CDR3 is CASSIGQLRNEQFF. The CDR3 DNA follows: TGTGCCAGTAGTATAGGCCAACTTAGGAATGAGCAGTTCTTC.

This clone was picked up one time. The rearrangement links TRBV4-3 to TRBJ2-3; tentatively, D is TRBD1 (5 bases). Germline CDR1 reads LGHNA; CDR2 reads YSLEER. This CDR3 is built from 15 residues. V lost 0 bases to trimming and J lost 2 bases, with 9 bases between them. DNA for the CDR3: TGCGCCAGCAGCCAAGAATACAGGTACACAGATACGCAGTATTTT. It yields the protein CASSQEYRYTDTQYF.

This sequence joins TRBV5-4 and TRBJ2-5; 11 positions match TRBD2. Germline CDR1 reads SGHNT; CDR2 reads YYREEE (reference sequence). The CDR3 has 18 residues. V was pared by 2 bases and J by 6 bases, with 15 bases of the junction left unmatched. This CDR3 reads CASSFYIAGGGGQQTQYF. CDR3 nucleotide sequence: TGTGCCAGCAGCTTTTATATAGCGGGAGGGGGAGGGCAACAGACCCAGTACTTC.

This clone was observed a handful of times. This chain uses TRBV5-6 with TRBJ2-2; no definite D call. Trimming removed 1 base at V and 4 bases at J, with 2 bases between. Germline assignment: CDR1 SGHDT and CDR2 YYEEEE. The CDR3 consists of 12 residues. The DNA for the CDR3 is TGTGCCAGCAGCTTGAGCACCGGGGAGCTGTTTTTT. Protein sequence: CASSLSTGELFF.

J is TRBJ2-1 and V is TRBV7-7, with D possibly being TRBD2 (5 bases). Trimming left V 1 base short and J 6 bases short, with 10 bases between. CDR1 SSHAT and CDR2 FNYEAQ come from the germline V gene (reference sequence). The CDR3 is made up of 14 amino acids. The CDR3, as DNA: TGTGCCAGCAGCTTAGGGTACAGCGGCAATGAGCAGTTCTTC. Protein: CASSLGYSGNEQFF.

The rearrangement links TRBV9 to TRBJ2-7, with D unresolved. Deletions cut 0 bases from V and 0 bases from J, with 10 bases between. This CDR3 has 15 residues. Looked up from germline, CDR1 is SGDLS and CDR2 is YYNGEE. CDR3 in amino acids: CASSVEIGTSYEQYF. DNA for the CDR3: TGTGCCAGCAGCGTAGAGATAGGTACCTCCTACGAGCAGTACTTC.

The rearrangement joins TRBV4-1 to TRBJ1-4; weak D call: TRBD1 (5 bases). CDR1 and CDR2 from the germline V gene are MGHRA and YSYEKL. V lost 2 bases and J 8 bases, leaving 15 bases between the germline ends. The CDR3 has 15 amino acids. CDR3 loop: CASSQSRGVGEKLFF. As DNA, the CDR3 is TGCGCCAGCAGCCAAAGCCGGGGGGTCGGGGAAAAACTGTTTTTT.

The chain couples TRBV6-5 to TRBJ1-2, with TRBD1 matching 7 bases. Germline V gene lookup returns CDR1 MNHEY and CDR2 SVGAGI. This CDR3 is built from 13 residues. Losses at the gene ends were 6 bases for V and 6 bases for J; bases not matched to a gene: 7. The CDR3 region has the DNA TGTGCCAGCAGACGAGACAGGGCTGATGGCTACACCTTC. Translation gives CASRRDRADGYTF.

In its sample, this clone was seen a few times. V is TRBV18 and J is TRBJ2-1; TRBD1 matches 9 bases. From germline, CDR1 is KGHSH and CDR2 LQKENI. This CDR3 comprises 17 residues. After removal of 3 bases from V and 4 bases from J, the junction contained 10 bases not matched to a gene. CDR3 amino acids: CASSPPTGTGRYNEQFF. In DNA, the CDR3 is TGTGCCAGCTCACCGCCCACCGGGACAGGGAGGTACAATGAGCAGTTCTTC.

The chain carries TRBV5-8 and TRBJ2-2, with D possibly matching TRBD1 (6 bases). Germline loops: CDR1 SGHTS, CDR2 YDEGEE. The CDR3 has 15 amino acids. The V end lost 4 bases, the J end lost 3 bases, and 13 bases lay between the germline ends. The CDR3 DNA reads TGTGCCAGCAGCCTACCGGGACAAGACACCGGGGAGCTGTTTTTT. This translates into CASSLPGQDTGELFF.

The chain couples TRBV6-1 to TRBJ1-5; D gene unclear. The CDR3 runs 12 residues. Between the trimmed V and J ends, which lost 6 bases and 4 bases, there was a span of 7 bases. Germline V gene data show CDR1 as MNHNS and CDR2 as SASEGT. CDR3 nucleotides: TGTGCCAGCAGGGGATCAAATCAGCCCCAGCATTTT. Protein sequence: CASRGSNQPQHF.

The chain couples TRBV7-9 to TRBJ1-2, with D possibly matching TRBD1 (6 bases). Germline loops: CDR1 SEHNR, CDR2 FQNEAQ (reference sequence). This CDR3 is built from 16 residues. Trimming pared 1 base from V and 5 bases from J, leaving 17 bases between. CDR3 nucleotide sequence: TGTGCCAGCAGCTTAGGTGTGAGGGGGGCATCTTATGGCTACACCTTC. Protein product: CASSLGVRGASYGYTF. Looking up the rest from reference TRBV7-9 and TRBJ1-2 gives the full variable domain: DTGVSQNPRHKITKRGQNVTFRCDPISEHNRLYWYRQTLGQGPEFLTYFQNEAQLEKSRLLSDRFSAERPKGSFSTLEIQRTEQGDSAMYLCASSLGVRGASYGYTFGSGTRLTVV.

V is TRBV10-3 and J is TRBJ2-2; no reliable D call. The CDR3 runs to 13 residues. Germline CDR1 reads ENHRY; CDR2 reads SYGVKD. The V end was cut by 8 bases, the J end by 5 bases, with 12 bases between. CDR3 sequence (DNA): TGTGCCATCGCGGCCCAAGGGACCGGGGAGCTGTTTTTT. Protein: CAIAAQGTGELFF.

The chain joins TRBV18 to TRBJ2-5; 11 bases are shared with TRBD2. The CDR3 has 15 residues. Germline CDR1 and CDR2: KGHSH and LQKENI. V was clipped by 5 bases and J by 5 bases; unmatched bases: 7. CDR3: CASSIAGGPEETQYF. CDR3 nucleotides: TGTGCCAGCTCAATAGCGGGGGGGCCAGAGGAGACCCAGTACTTC. The complete variable domain, with remaining parts taken from reference TRBV18 and TRBJ2-5, reads NAGVMQNPRHLVRRRGQEARLRCSPMKGHSHVYWYRQLPEEGLKFMVYLQKENIIDESGMPKERFSAEFPKEGPSILRIQQVVRGDSAAYFCASSIAGGPEETQYFGPGTRLLVL.